The clone carrying this TCR beta chain showed up just a few times. Its antigen is not identified. Both TCR beta VDJ combination and CDR3 sequence profiling were carried out. Genomic DNA was the template for this profiling. TCRdb independently ran MiXCR on the reads; one entry per CDR3 protein. Of some 140,000 distinct CDR3 sequences listed, over 50% are singletons. The sample is drawn from a study of CD8+CD57+ T cells in acquired aplastic anemia. On the study more broadly: Sorted CD4+ and CD8+ cells yielded roughly 3 ug of DNA on average.

Germline lookup yields CDR1 SGHRS and CDR2 YFSETQ. The CDR3 spans 14 residues. The junction had 2 bases not matched to a gene; V was cut back by 7 bases and J by 2 bases. CD8+CD57+ cell expansion had been shown by flow cytometry in patients chosen for sequencing. Patients had undergone no therapy by the time their blood was sampled. Overall study results and limits: Comparison of patients with controls identified around 31 shared CD8+ CDR3 sequences.

The clonotype originates from a human donor with aplastic anemia. J is TRBJ2-7 and V is TRBV5-1, with 14 nucleotides matching TRBD2. The sequencing sample was made of sorted CD4+, CD8+, or CD8+CD57+ T cells (not recorded which) from PBMCs. CDR3 nucleotides: TGCGCCAGCCGACTAGCGGGGGGGCCCTACGAGCAGTACTTC. This encodes CASRLAGGPYEQYF.